This entry lists 8 T cell receptor beta chains sequenced from one sample in a study of blood T cell repertoires in COVID-19. Sequenced by immunoSEQ multiplex PCR; TCRdb stores in-frame clones only, minus some. The sample contains over 100,000 clones, almost 70% of which appear only once. Sequenced input: peripheral blood. These receptors all come from a woman between 65 and 79 years old with acute or convalescent COVID-19.

CDR3 region: CASSPRTGGRTEAFF. The CDR3 bases are TGTGCCAGCAGTCCGCGGACAGGGGGTCGAACTGAAGCTTTCTTT. The rearrangement links TRBV6-5 to TRBJ1-1; 10 nucleotides align to TRBD1. Germline CDR1 is MNHEY and CDR2 is SVGAGI. This CDR3 region has 15 residues. V lost 5 bases, J lost 5 bases, and 8 bases stayed unmatched.

J is TRBJ1-3 and V is TRBV5-1; 8 bases agree with TRBD1. The CDR3 loop spans 15 amino acids. Germline CDR1 SGHRS, CDR2 YFSETQ. V lost 4 bases and J lost 3; bases outside the gene matches: 6. The CDR3 DNA is TGCGCCAGCAGCCCGGACAGGGACTTTGGAAACACCATATATTTT. Its protein product is CASSPDRDFGNTIYF. Together with reference TRBV5-1 and TRBJ1-3, the CDR3 gives the full variable domain: KAGVTQTPRYLIKTRGQQVTLSCSPISGHRSVSWYQQTPGQGLQFLFEYFSETQRNKGNFPGRFSGRQFSNSRSEMNVSTLELGDSALYLCASSPDRDFGNTIYFGEGSWLTVV.

The chain recombines TRBV12-2 with TRBJ1-5; TRBD1, as called in the table, went unchecked against the DNA. TRBV12-2 is labeled a pseudogene. CDR3 length: 14 residues. CDR3 residues: CASRRDSPVRPQHF. For the CDR3, the DNA is TGTGCAAGTCGCCGGGACAGCCCTGTTAGACCCCAGCATTTT.

This clone appeared a single time. V is TRBV19 and J is TRBJ1-2, with 11 bases lining up with TRBD1. Trimming took 3 bases from V and 6 from J; bases not matched to a gene: 9. The germline V gene encodes CDR1 LNHDA and CDR2 SQIVND (reference sequence). The CDR3 contains 16 residues. The CDR3 coding sequence is TGTGCCAGTAGTATGTCCGGGACAGGGGGATTTAATGGCTACACCTTC. Encoded protein: CASSMSGTGGFNGYTF.

Here the CDR3 DNA reads TGTGCCAGCAGTTTTACTGTCGGAAAAAGAGGAGAGACCCAGTACTTC. The encoded protein is CASSFTVGKRGETQYF. The rearrangement uses TRBV28 and TRBJ2-5; D remains ambiguous. Germline V CDR1 and CDR2: MDHEN, SYDVKM. This CDR3 is 16 amino acids long. The germline V and J ends were trimmed by 3 bases and 4 bases, with 18 bases remaining between them.

The J gene is TRBJ2-6, the V gene TRBV5-1; 7 bases fit TRBD1. V was clipped by 2 bases and J by 0 bases; unmatched bases: 8. Germline V gives CDR1 SGHRS, CDR2 YFSETQ. The CDR3 extends over 18 amino acids. In DNA form, the CDR3 reads TGCGCCAGCAGCTTAAACGGACAGGCCAGCTCTGGGGCCAACGTCCTGACTTTC. Its protein is CASSLNGQASSGANVLTF.

V is TRBV4-1 and J is TRBJ2-2, with D tentatively TRBD1 (6 bases). The CDR3 loop spans 16 amino acids. Germline V gene lookup returns CDR1 MGHRA and CDR2 YSYEKL. V was trimmed by 3 bases and J by 2 bases, leaving 13 bases between them. In DNA form, the CDR3 reads TGCGCCAGCAGCCAGAATTCCGGGACAAACACCGGGGAGCTGTTTTTT. It is translated as CASSQNSGTNTGELFF.

A word on this clone: Distinct nucleotide sequences in the sample also encode this CDR3. The chain uses TRBV15 and TRBJ1-2; D possibly corresponds to TRBD1 (6 bases). Germline CDR1 reads LNHNV; CDR2 reads YYDKDF (reference sequence). The CDR3 consists of 15 residues. Between the trimmed V and J ends, which lost 0 bases and 4 bases, there was a span of 12 bases. The CDR3 DNA follows: TGTGCCACCAGCAGAGATCGGGGGGCTGGCTATGGCTACACCTTC. Amino acid sequence: CATSRDRGAGYGYTF.